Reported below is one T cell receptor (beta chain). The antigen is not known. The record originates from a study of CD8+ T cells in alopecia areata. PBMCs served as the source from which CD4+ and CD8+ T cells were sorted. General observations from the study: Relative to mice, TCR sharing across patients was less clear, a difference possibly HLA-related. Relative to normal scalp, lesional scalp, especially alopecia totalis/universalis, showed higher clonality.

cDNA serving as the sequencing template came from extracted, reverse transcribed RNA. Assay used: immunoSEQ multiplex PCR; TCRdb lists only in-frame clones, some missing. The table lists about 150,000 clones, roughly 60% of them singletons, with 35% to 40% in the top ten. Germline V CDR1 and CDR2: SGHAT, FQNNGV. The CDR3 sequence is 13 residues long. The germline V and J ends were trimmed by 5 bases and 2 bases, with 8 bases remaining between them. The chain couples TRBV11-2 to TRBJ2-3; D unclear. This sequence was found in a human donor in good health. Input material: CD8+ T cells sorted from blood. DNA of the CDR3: TGTGCCAGCAGCCCCTATTTCACAGATACGCAGTATTTT. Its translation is CASSPYFTDTQYF.